The 8 T cell receptor beta chains presented below share a single source sample, sequenced in a study of CD8 T cells in ankylosing spondylitis. TCRdb ran MiXCR on the 5' RACE reads and lists one entry per CDR3 protein. The data show about 64,000 distinct CDR3 sequences, approximately 5.7% seen once. Sequenced input: synovial fluid, either unsorted or a sorted T cell fraction (not recorded which). The receptors stem from a male donor with ankylosing spondylitis.

In its sample, this clonotype ranks as medium-sized. This chain links TRBV28 with TRBJ2-3, with no clear D. Germline V gene data show CDR1 as MDHEN and CDR2 as SYDVKM. This CDR3 has 12 residues. The V end was cut by 5 bases, the J end by 3 bases, with 6 bases between. In nucleotides, the CDR3 is TGTGCCAGCAGTGCTACAACAGATACGCAGTATTTT. Protein sequence: CASSATTDTQYF.

V is TRBV7-9 and J is TRBJ2-5; 7 positions agree with TRBD2. Germline V gene sequence: CDR1 SEHNR, CDR2 FQNEAQ (reference sequence). The CDR3 covers 14 residues. The V gene end was trimmed by 5 bases and the J gene end by 1 base; junction bases not matched to a gene: 4. The CDR3 is CASSLLAGQETQYF. Written as DNA, the CDR3 is TGTGCCAGCAGCCTATTAGCGGGCCAAGAGACCCAGTACTTC.

Turning to this clonotype: A much larger clone sits a single nucleotide away, making a read error possible. The rearrangement uses TRBV6-5 and TRBJ2-1; D may be TRBD2 (5 bases). CDR1 is MNHEY and CDR2 is SVGAGI in the germline V gene. V gave up 7 bases and J gave up 6 bases, with 10 bases separating them. The CDR3 extends over 12 amino acids. DNA for the CDR3: TGTGCCAGCACCCTCCGGGGCAATGAGCAGTTCTTC. Translated: CASTLRGNEQFF.

J is TRBJ1-2 and V is TRBV5-1, with D uncertain. CDR1 SGHRS and CDR2 YFSETQ come from the germline V gene. The CDR3 spans 13 residues. V was clipped by 1 base and J by 4 bases, with 8 bases between them. This chain's CDR3 is CASSLRAGYGYTF. For the CDR3, the DNA is TGCGCCAGCAGCTTGAGGGCAGGCTATGGCTACACCTTC.

This clonotype was recorded many times. The V and J genes are TRBV19 and TRBJ1-5, with 9 bases lining up with TRBD1. Losses at the gene ends were 6 bases for V and 7 bases for J; bases not matched to a gene: 10. The CDR3 has 15 residues. CDR1 and CDR2 from the germline V gene are LNHDA and SQIVND (reference sequence). Here the CDR3 reads CASSLLGTGKQPQHF. Here the CDR3 DNA reads TGTGCCAGTAGCCTTCTAGGGACAGGGAAACAGCCCCAGCATTTT.

The J gene is TRBJ2-3, the V gene TRBV7-2; D may be TRBD2 (6 bases). Between the trimmed V and J ends, which lost 2 bases and 1 base, there was a span of 13 bases. Germline CDR1 SGHTA, CDR2 FQGNSA. The CDR3 runs to 16 residues. The CDR3 nucleotides are TGTGCCAGCAGCTTATCGGCGGGAAGCGGCACAGATACGCAGTATTTT. Its translation is CASSLSAGSGTDTQYF. The whole variable domain, remainder taken from reference TRBV7-2 and TRBJ2-3, is GAGVSQSPSNKVTEKGKDVELRCDPISGHTALYWYRQSLGQGLEFLIYFQGNSAPDKSGLPSDRFSAERTGGSVSTLTIQRTQQEDSAVYLCASSLSAGSGTDTQYFGPGTRLTVL.

This chain links TRBV7-3 with TRBJ2-7; 9 bases line up with TRBD2. The germline V gene encodes CDR1 SGHTA and CDR2 FQGTGA. CDR3 length: 16 residues. The junction had 7 bases not matched to a gene; V was cut back by 4 bases and J by 0 bases. CDR3 in DNA: TGTGCCAGCAGCTCCACCGGAGCGGGAGGCTCCTACGAGCAGTACTTC. Residues: CASSSTGAGGSYEQYF.

Many counts were recorded for this clonotype. This sequence joins TRBV5-6 and TRBJ2-2; D might be TRBD1 (5 bases). The CDR3 loop spans 14 amino acids. V was pared by 0 bases and J by 5 bases, with 8 bases between. Germline V lookup: CDR1 SGHDT, CDR2 YYEEEE. The CDR3 is CASSLGRVTGELFF. DNA of the CDR3: TGTGCCAGCAGCTTGGGCAGGGTAACCGGGGAGCTGTTTTTT.